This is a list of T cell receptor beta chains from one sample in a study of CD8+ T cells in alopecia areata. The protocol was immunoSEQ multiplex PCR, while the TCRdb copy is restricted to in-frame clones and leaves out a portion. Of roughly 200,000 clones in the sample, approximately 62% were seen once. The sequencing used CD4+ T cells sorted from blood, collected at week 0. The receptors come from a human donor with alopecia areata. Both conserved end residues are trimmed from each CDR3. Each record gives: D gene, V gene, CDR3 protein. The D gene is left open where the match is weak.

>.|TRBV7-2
ASSSVPLTDTQY
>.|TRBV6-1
ANPDGKREQY
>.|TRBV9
ASSPWEGDSPLH
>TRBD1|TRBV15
ATSTDRGLHEQY
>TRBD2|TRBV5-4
ASSSRGGASTDTQY
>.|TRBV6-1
ASSEADGGRQF
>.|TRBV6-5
ASTEGSQQPQH
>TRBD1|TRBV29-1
SVVHGTGTEAF
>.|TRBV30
AWRSSGQSSYNSPLH
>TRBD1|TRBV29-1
SAGGGDRVWGETQY
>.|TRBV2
ASMEGGNQPQH